This TCR beta chain was retrieved from a study of T cell responses to AZD1222 COVID-19 vaccine. TCRdb's copy holds only in-frame clones and misses some; the assay was immunoSEQ multiplex PCR. This sample has 150,000 or so clones, with 70% to 90% found just once. Concerning this clone itself: Its matching antigen is unknown.

Regarding the study as a whole: Females outnumbered males among donors, who were mostly white British; clonal diversity was possibly underestimated.

Germline V gene data show CDR1 as LNHDA and CDR2 as SQIVND (reference sequence). The CDR3 runs 13 residues. The TCR sequence derives from an adult in good health. The specimen comprised peripheral blood, sampled on day 0 of MenACWY control vaccination. The rearrangement uses TRBV19 and TRBJ1-3, with D perhaps TRBD1 (5 bases). CDR3 coding DNA: TGTGCGGTGGGGGGGGTTCCTGGAAACACCATATATTTT. This codes for CAVGGVPGNTIYF.